These T cell receptor beta chains were read from a single sample in a study of blood T cell repertoires in COVID-19. Clones were sequenced by immunoSEQ multiplex PCR, and TCRdb holds only the in-frame ones, with some missing. The sample consists of under 200,000 clones, 70% to 90% of them appearing once. The material sequenced was peripheral blood. The receptors originated from a man aged 35-49 years with active or convalescent COVID-19. Each CDR3 is given with its conserved first and last residue. The order of the fields is clone size, V gene, J gene, D gene, CDR3 protein, CDR3 DNA. The D gene is left open where the match is weak. Some rows mark clone size as missing; the rest say once, few, many or name a class of expanded clone.

size: NA; V: TRBV12-5; J: TRBJ1-2; D: NA; CDR3: CASGLVFGGSATAGYTF; DNA: TGTGCTAGTGGTTTGGTCTTCGGGGGTTCCGCGACCGCCGGCTACACCTTC
size: NA; V: TRBV11-2; J: TRBJ1-5; D: TRBD1; CDR3: CASSLGQGSNQPQHF; DNA: TGTGCCAGCAGCTTAGGACAGGGGAGCAATCAGCCCCAGCATTTT
size: NA; V: TRBV5-4; J: TRBJ1-2; D: NA; CDR3: CASSLSTKNYGYTF; DNA: TGTGCCAGCAGCTTGAGCACTAAAAACTATGGCTACACCTTC
size: NA; V: TRBV9; J: TRBJ2-5; D: TRBD1; CDR3: CASSPRTGSEQETQYF; DNA: TGTGCCAGCAGCCCAAGGACAGGATCAGAACAAGAGACCCAGTACTTC
size: NA; V: TRBV23-1; J: TRBJ2-5; D: NA; CDR3: CASSQCVEGGVRQETQYF; DNA: TGCGCCAGCAGTCAATGCGTGGAGGGAGGCGTCCGCCAAGAGACCCAGTACTTC
size: NA; V: TRBV19; J: TRBJ2-3; D: TRBD1; CDR3: CASSIGTGDTQYF; DNA: TGTGCCAGTAGTATAGGGACAGGGGATACGCAGTATTTT
size: NA; V: TRBV12-3/TRBV12-4; J: TRBJ2-1; D: NA; CDR3: CASSSLSNEQFF; DNA: TGTGCCAGCAGTTCACTGTCTAATGAGCAGTTCTTC
size: NA; V: TRBV6-1; J: TRBJ2-5; D: NA; CDR3: CASSDRGTAQETQYF; DNA: TGTGCCAGCAGTGACCGGGGGACAGCCCAAGAGACCCAGTACTTC
size: NA; V: TRBV3-1/TRBV3-2; J: TRBJ1-3; D: NA; CDR3: CASSPNRATRLTGNTIYF; DNA: TGTGCCAGCAGCCCTAACAGGGCCACGAGACTTACTGGAAACACCATATATTTT
size: NA; V: TRBV29-1; J: TRBJ2-3; D: TRBD2; CDR3: CSVPRLAGGLTDTQYF; DNA: TGCAGCGTGCCAAGACTAGCGGGGGGCTTGACAGATACGCAGTATTTT
size: NA; V: TRBV7-9; J: TRBJ1-6; D: TRBD1; CDR3: CASSTRTGDNSPLHF; DNA: TGTGCCAGCAGCACGAGGACAGGGGATAATTCACCCCTCCACTTT
size: few; V: TRBV2; J: TRBJ1-2; D: NA; CDR3: CASPPREGSNYGYTF; DNA: TGTGCCAGCCCCCCCCGGGAGGGCTCTAACTATGGCTACACCTTC
size: NA; V: TRBV27; J: TRBJ1-4; D: NA; CDR3: CASTETGLFF; DNA: TGTGCCAGCACCGAAACGGGACTGTTTTTT
size: few; V: TRBV18; J: TRBJ1-6; D: TRBD1; CDR3: CASSPAGQGHSPLHF; DNA: TGTGCCAGCTCACCGGCGGGACAGGGGCATTCACCCCTCCACTTT
size: NA; V: TRBV15; J: TRBJ1-1; D: TRBD1; CDR3: CATSSFTGANTEAFF; DNA: TGTGCCACCAGCAGCTTCACAGGGGCGAACACTGAAGCTTTCTTT
size: few; V: TRBV30; J: TRBJ2-7; D: NA; CDR3: CAGGKGASYEQYF; DNA: TGTGCCGGGGGGAAGGGGGCCTCCTACGAGCAGTACTTC